The rows below give T cell receptor beta chains drawn from one sample of a study of identical twins. Each CDR3 protein is one row after TCRdb ran MiXCR on the 5' RACE reads. This table has hundreds of thousands of distinct CDR3 sequences, around 12% appearing once. Another study also made use of these data, one on yellow fever vaccine responses in identical twins.

The source material was PBMCs. The receptors stem from a woman aged 18-30 years in good health. Each CDR3 is given without its conserved first and last residue. Each record gives: V gene, CDR3 length, CDR3 protein.

v_gene: TRBV28
len: 9
CDR3aa: ASTSLDEQF

v_gene: TRBV29-1
len: 12
CDR3aa: SASVPGQGGEQF

v_gene: TRBV2
len: 12
CDR3aa: ASSGRGSTGELF

v_gene: TRBV14
len: 10
CDR3aa: ASSQDYGYQF

v_gene: TRBV12-3/TRBV12-4
len: 12
CDR3aa: ASSFLSSGSQQY

v_gene: TRBV3-1
len: 12
CDR3aa: ASSQDRPMNTIY

v_gene: TRBV12-3/TRBV12-4
len: 13
CDR3aa: ASSLAGNSYNEQF

v_gene: TRBV5-1
len: 14
CDR3aa: ASSMNAGAGANVLT

v_gene: TRBV4-1
len: 12
CDR3aa: ASSQGGAGYEQY

v_gene: TRBV3-1
len: 10
CDR3aa: ASSQDRIGYT

v_gene: TRBV15
len: 13
CDR3aa: ATSRDLAYTDTQY

v_gene: TRBV28
len: 10
CDR3aa: ASSFRVGKLF

v_gene: TRBV29-1
len: 9
CDR3aa: SVVEGYEQY

v_gene: TRBV4-2
len: 15
CDR3aa: ASSQEGQRDSVETQY

v_gene: TRBV6-1
len: 13
CDR3aa: ASSRKGTGPYEQY

v_gene: TRBV20-1
len: 12
CDR3aa: SAESGHLNTEAF

v_gene: TRBV7-3
len: 14
CDR3aa: ASSKQPGQNTGELF

v_gene: TRBV9
len: 14
CDR3aa: ASSERAGDETDTQY

v_gene: TRBV12-3/TRBV12-4
len: 13
CDR3aa: ASTLRLAQLNEQF

v_gene: TRBV19
len: 13
CDR3aa: ASSITSGYSYEQY

v_gene: TRBV5-1
len: 13
CDR3aa: ASSLVGAVNEKLF

v_gene: TRBV27
len: 11
CDR3aa: ASSLAWGWEQY

v_gene: TRBV24-1
len: 17
CDR3aa: ATSDFGPSGRPTYNEQF

v_gene: TRBV5-1
len: 14
CDR3aa: ASSLRAGGTPNEQF

v_gene: TRBV7-2
len: 13
CDR3aa: ASSLAGGPQYGYT

v_gene: TRBV20-1
len: 9
CDR3aa: SASRGIEQF

v_gene: TRBV21-1
len: 9
CDR3aa: ASRIGNEQF

v_gene: TRBV4-2
len: 14
CDR3aa: ASSQTGPYGSYEQY

v_gene: TRBV3-1
len: 14
CDR3aa: ASSPGLAGTPLEQY

v_gene: TRBV20-1
len: 15
CDR3aa: SAREDSSGRFGETQY

v_gene: TRBV6-2/TRBV6-3
len: 13
CDR3aa: ASSYFTGTRETQY

v_gene: TRBV12-3/TRBV12-4
len: 11
CDR3aa: ASSKGTAAPLH

v_gene: TRBV12-3/TRBV12-4
len: 12
CDR3aa: ASSLGRGGHEQF

v_gene: TRBV28
len: 15
CDR3aa: ASSVPRVSENTGELF

v_gene: TRBV12-3/TRBV12-4
len: 13
CDR3aa: ASSPSDRGTYEQY